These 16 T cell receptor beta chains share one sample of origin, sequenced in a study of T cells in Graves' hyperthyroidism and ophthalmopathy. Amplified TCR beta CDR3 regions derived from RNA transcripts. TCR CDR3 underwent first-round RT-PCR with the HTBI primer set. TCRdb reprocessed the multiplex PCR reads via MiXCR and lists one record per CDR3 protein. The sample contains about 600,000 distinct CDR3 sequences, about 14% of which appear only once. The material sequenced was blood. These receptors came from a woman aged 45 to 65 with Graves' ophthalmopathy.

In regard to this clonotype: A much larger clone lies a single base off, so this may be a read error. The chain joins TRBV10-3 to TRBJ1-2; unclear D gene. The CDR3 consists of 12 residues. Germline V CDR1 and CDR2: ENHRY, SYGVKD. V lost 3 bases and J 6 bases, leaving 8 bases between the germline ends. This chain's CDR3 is CAISDEPDGYTF. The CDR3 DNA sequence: TGTGCCATCAGTGACGAGCCAGATGGCTACACCTTC.

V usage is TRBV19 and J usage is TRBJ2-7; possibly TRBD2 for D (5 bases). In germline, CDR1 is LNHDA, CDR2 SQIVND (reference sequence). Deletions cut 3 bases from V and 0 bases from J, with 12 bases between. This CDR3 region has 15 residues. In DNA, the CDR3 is TGTGCCAGTAGTATCCGAGCGGAGAGCTCCTACGAGCAGTACTTC. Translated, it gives CASSIRAESSYEQYF.

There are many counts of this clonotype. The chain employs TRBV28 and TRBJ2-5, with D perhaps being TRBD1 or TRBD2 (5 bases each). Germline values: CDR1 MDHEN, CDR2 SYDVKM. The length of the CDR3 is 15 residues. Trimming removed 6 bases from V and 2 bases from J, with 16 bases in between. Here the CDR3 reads CASSNPGARQETQYF. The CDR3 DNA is TGTGCCAGCAGCAATCCCGGGGCCCGGCAAGAGACCCAGTACTTC.

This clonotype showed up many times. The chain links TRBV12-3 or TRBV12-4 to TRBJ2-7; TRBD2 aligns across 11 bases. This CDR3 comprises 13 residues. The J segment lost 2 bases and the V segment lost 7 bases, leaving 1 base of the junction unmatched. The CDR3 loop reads CASKTSGTYEQYF. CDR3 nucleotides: TGTGCCAGCAAGACTAGCGGGACCTACGAGCAGTACTTC.

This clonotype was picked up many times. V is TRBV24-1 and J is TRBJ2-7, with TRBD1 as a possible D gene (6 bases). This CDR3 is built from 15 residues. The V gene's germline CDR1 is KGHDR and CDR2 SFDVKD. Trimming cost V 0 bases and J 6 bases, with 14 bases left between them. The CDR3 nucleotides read TGTGCCACCAGTGATTTGCTGGACAGCGACGGCGAGCAGTACTTC. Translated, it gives CATSDLLDSDGEQYF.

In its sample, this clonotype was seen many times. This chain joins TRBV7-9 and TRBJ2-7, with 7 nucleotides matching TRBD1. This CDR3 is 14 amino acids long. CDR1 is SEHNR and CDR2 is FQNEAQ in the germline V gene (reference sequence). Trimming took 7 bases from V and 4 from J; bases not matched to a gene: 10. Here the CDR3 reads CASTRGQEIYEQYF. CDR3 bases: TGTGCCAGCACCCGTGGACAGGAAATATACGAGCAGTACTTC.

In DNA form, the CDR3 reads TGCAGTGCTAGACCCGGACAGCACAAAGCTTTCTTT. Translation: CSARPGQHKAFF. The chain combines TRBV20-1 with TRBJ1-1, with a tentative D call TRBD1 (6 bases). V dropped 2 bases and J dropped 9 bases, with 13 bases sitting between them. The CDR3 runs 12 residues. The germline gives CDR1 DFQATT, CDR2 SNEGSKA (reference sequence).

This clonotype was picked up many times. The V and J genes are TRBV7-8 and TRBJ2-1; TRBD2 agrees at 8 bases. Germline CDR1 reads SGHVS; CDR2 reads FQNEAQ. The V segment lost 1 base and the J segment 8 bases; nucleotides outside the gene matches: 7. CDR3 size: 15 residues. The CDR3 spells CASSLEVAGRDEQFF. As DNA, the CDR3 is TGTGCCAGCAGCTTAGAGGTAGCGGGAAGGGATGAGCAGTTCTTC.

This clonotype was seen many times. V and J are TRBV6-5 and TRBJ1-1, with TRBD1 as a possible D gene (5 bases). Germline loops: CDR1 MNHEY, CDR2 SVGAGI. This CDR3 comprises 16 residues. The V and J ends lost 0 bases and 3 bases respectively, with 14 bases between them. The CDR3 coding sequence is TGTGCCAGCAGTTACTCAGGGGTATGGGTGGACACTGAAGCTTTCTTT. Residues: CASSYSGVWVDTEAFF.

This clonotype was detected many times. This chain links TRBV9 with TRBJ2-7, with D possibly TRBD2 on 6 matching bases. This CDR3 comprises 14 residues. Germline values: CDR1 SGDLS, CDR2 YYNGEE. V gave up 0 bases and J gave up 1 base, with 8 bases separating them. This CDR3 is CASSVGGLSYEQYF. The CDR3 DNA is TGTGCCAGCAGCGTAGGGGGACTTTCCTACGAGCAGTACTTC.

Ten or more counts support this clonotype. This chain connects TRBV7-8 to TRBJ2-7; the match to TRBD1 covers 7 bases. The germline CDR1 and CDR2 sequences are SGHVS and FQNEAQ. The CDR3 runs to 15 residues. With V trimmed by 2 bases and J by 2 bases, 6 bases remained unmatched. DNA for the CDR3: TGTGCCAGCAGCTTACGTGGGACAGTTACCTACGAGCAGTACTTC. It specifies CASSLRGTVTYEQYF.

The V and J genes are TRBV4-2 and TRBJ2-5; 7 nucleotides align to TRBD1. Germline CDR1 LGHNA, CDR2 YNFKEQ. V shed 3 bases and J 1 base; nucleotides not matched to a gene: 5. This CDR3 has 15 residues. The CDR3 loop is CASSQPGQFQETQYF. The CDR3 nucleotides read TGTGCCAGCAGCCAGCCGGGACAGTTCCAAGAGACCCAGTACTTC.

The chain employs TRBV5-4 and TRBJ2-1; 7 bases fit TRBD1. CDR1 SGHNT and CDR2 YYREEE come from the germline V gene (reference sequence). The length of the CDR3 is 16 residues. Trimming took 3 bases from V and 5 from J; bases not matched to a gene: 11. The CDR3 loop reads CASSYPRQGKHNEQFF. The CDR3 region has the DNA TGTGCCAGCAGCTACCCTCGACAGGGTAAGCACAATGAGCAGTTCTTC.

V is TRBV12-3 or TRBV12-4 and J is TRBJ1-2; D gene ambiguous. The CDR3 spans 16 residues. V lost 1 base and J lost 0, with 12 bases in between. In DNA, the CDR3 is TGTGCCAGCAGTTTAGTCGAAAACATAGCTAACTATGGCTACACCTTC. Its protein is CASSLVENIANYGYTF.

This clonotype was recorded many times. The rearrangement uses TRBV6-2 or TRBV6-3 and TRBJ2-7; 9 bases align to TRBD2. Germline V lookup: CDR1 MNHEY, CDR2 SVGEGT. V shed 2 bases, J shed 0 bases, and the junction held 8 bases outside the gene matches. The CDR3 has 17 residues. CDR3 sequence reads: CASSYPTPSGVSYEQYF. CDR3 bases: TGTGCCAGCAGTTACCCCACGCCTAGCGGGGTCTCCTACGAGCAGTACTTC.

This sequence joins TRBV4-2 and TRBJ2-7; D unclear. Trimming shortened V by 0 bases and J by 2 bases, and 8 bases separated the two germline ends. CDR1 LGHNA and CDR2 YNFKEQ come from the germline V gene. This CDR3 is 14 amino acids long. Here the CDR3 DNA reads TGTGCCAGCAGCCAAGAGAAGAGGACCTACGAGCAGTACTTC. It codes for CASSQEKRTYEQYF.